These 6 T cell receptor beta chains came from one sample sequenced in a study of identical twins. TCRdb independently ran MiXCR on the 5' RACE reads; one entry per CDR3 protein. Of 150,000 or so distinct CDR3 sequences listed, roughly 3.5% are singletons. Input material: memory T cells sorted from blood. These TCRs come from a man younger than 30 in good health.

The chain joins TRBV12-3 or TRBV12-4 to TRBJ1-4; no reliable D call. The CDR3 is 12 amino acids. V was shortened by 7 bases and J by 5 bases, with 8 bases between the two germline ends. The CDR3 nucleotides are TGTGCCAGCAAGGGCAGCAATGAAAAACTGTTTTTT. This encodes CASKGSNEKLFF.

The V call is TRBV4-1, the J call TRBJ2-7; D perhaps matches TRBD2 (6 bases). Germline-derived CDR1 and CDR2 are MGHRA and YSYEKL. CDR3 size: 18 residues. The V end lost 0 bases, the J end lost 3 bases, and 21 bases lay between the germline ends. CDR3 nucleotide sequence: TGCGCCAGCAGCCAAGATGATAAGCGGGTAGAAACCATCTACGAGCAGTACTTC. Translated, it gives CASSQDDKRVETIYEQYF.

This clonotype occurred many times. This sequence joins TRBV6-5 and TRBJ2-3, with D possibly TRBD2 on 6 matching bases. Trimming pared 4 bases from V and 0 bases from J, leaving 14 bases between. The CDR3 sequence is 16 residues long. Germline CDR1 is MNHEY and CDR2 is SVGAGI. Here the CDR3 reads CASSSHSGTSTDTQYF. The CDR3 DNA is TGTGCCAGCAGTTCCCATAGCGGTACTAGCACAGATACGCAGTATTTT.

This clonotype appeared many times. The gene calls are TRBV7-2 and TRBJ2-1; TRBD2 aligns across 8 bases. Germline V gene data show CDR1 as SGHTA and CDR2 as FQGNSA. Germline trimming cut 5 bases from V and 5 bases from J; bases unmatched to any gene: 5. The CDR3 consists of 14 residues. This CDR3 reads CASSPGTRNNEQFF. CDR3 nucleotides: TGTGCCAGCAGCCCCGGGACTAGGAACAATGAGCAGTTCTTC.

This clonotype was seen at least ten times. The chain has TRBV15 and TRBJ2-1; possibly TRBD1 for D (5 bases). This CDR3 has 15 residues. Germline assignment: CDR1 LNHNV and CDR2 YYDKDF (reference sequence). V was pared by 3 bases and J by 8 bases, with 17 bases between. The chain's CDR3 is CATSSSPGLGDEQFF. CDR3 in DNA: TGTGCCACCAGCAGTTCCCCTGGGTTAGGGGATGAGCAGTTCTTC. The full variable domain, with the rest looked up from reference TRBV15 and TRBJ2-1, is DAMVIQNPRYQVTQFGKPVTLSCSQTLNHNVMYWYQQKSSQAPKLLFHYYDKDFNNEADTPDNFQSRRPNTSFCFLDIRSPGLGDTAMYLCATSSSPGLGDEQFFGPGTRLTVL.

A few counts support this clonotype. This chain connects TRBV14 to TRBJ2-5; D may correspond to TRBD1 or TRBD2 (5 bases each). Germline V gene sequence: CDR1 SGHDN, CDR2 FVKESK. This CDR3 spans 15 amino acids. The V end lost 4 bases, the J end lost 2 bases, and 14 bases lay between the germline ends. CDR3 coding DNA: TGTGCCAGCAGCCGATCGACGGGGCGGCAAGAGACCCAGTACTTC. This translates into CASSRSTGRQETQYF. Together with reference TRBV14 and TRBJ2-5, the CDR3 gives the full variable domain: EAGVTQFPSHSVIEKGQTVTLRCDPISGHDNLYWYRRVMGKEIKFLLHFVKESKQDESGMPNNRFLAERTGGTYSTLKVQPAELEDSGVYFCASSRSTGRQETQYFGPGTRLLVL.